These 6 T cell receptor beta chains were all obtained from the same sample, sequenced in a study of blood T cell repertoires in COVID-19. Some clones are missing from TCRdb's copy, which holds only in-frame ones; the method was immunoSEQ multiplex PCR. The data contain 300,000 to 500,000 clones, approximately 87% of them singletons. The specimen was PBMCs or T cells enriched from blood (not recorded which). These receptors were taken from a woman in her 30s with acute COVID-19.

The chain is built from TRBV13 and TRBJ1-3, with 9 bases identical to TRBD1. Germline V gene lookup returns CDR1 PRHDT and CDR2 FYEKMQ (reference sequence). V was clipped by 7 bases and J by 6 bases; unmatched bases: 10. The length of the CDR3 is 15 residues. The CDR3 is CASNHRGDRANTIYF. The CDR3 coding sequence is TGTGCCAGCAACCATAGAGGGGACAGGGCAAACACCATATATTTT.

This chain connects TRBV5-1 to TRBJ1-1; a weak D match, TRBD1 (6 bases). The V gene's germline CDR1 is SGHRS and CDR2 YFSETQ. The CDR3 contains 11 residues. Trimming stripped 0 bases from V and 10 bases from J, with 7 bases between. CDR3 DNA sequence: TGCGCCAGCAGCTTGGGGGGGCGAGCTTTCTTT. As protein: CASSLGGRAFF. Combining the CDR3 with reference TRBV5-1 and TRBJ1-1 gives the whole variable domain KAGVTQTPRYLIKTRGQQVTLSCSPISGHRSVSWYQQTPGQGLQFLFEYFSETQRNKGNFPGRFSGRQFSNSRSEMNVSTLELGDSALYLCASSLGGRAFFGQGTRLTVV.

CDR3 protein: CASRPTTGPNEKLFF. In nucleotides, the CDR3 is TGTGCCAGCAGGCCTACGACAGGCCCTAATGAAAAACTGTTTTTT. The genes are TRBV2 and TRBJ1-4; maybe TRBD1 (6 bases). The CDR3 covers 15 residues. The germline V and J ends were trimmed by 6 bases and 3 bases, with 14 bases remaining between them. The germline V gene encodes CDR1 SNHLY and CDR2 FYNNEI.

This clone appeared a few times. The chain links TRBV6-6 to TRBJ1-5, with 11 bases identical to TRBD1. V lost 5 bases, J lost 4 bases, and 10 bases stayed unmatched. Germline V lookup: CDR1 MNHNY, CDR2 SVGAGI (reference sequence). The CDR3 is 17 amino acids. The CDR3 nucleotides are TGTGCCAGCAGTCCCCGGACAGGGGGCTTGGGAAATCAGCCCCAGCATTTT. Its translation: CASSPRTGGLGNQPQHF.

This rearrangement joins TRBV24-1 to TRBJ2-7; 9 nucleotides agree with TRBD1. There are 15 residues in the CDR3. V was pared by 4 bases and J by 6 bases, with 9 bases of the junction left unmatched. Germline loops: CDR1 KGHDR, CDR2 SFDVKD. Here the CDR3 DNA reads TGTGCCACCAGTGACCCGGGACAGGGTATCGGCGAGCAGTACTTC. Encoded protein: CATSDPGQGIGEQYF.

This clone came up once. The chain joins TRBV29-1 to TRBJ2-7; tentatively, D is TRBD2 (5 bases). The CDR3 runs 13 residues. Germline assignment: CDR1 SQVTM and CDR2 ANQGSEA. Trimming stripped 0 bases from V and 3 bases from J, with 9 bases between. CDR3 coding DNA: TGCAGCGTTGAAGAACCGGGAAACTACGAGCAGTACTTC. It specifies CSVEEPGNYEQYF.